This T cell receptor (beta chain) was retrieved from a study of cytomegalovirus exposure and HLA in healthy donors. Study details: Falling in the Caucasian-associated ancestry cluster were approximately 86% of 398 genotyped donors. Findings of the study overall: In a later analysis, productive TCRs from donors in an Asian-associated ancestry cluster reportedly carried fewer N-insertions than the cohort mean.

Germline V gene data show CDR1 as SGHVS and CDR2 as FNYEAQ. V trimming: 8 bases; J trimming: 6 bases; junction bases outside the gene matches: 9. The CDR3 totals 13 residues. Both 60 Vbeta primers and 13 Jbeta primers went into the PCR. The protocol was immunoSEQ multiplex PCR, while the TCRdb copy is restricted to in-frame clones and leaves out a portion. Recorded for this sample: tens of thousands of clones. Concerning this clone itself: Its antigen remains unknown.

Material for sequencing was PBMCs. This chain links TRBV7-6 with TRBJ1-2, with 7 bases lining up with TRBD1. This receptor was taken from a male donor in good health and CMV-seropositive. CDR3 amino acids: CASSHPGGDGYTF. The CDR3, as DNA: TGTGCCAGCTCGCATCCAGGGGGAGATGGCTACACCTTC.